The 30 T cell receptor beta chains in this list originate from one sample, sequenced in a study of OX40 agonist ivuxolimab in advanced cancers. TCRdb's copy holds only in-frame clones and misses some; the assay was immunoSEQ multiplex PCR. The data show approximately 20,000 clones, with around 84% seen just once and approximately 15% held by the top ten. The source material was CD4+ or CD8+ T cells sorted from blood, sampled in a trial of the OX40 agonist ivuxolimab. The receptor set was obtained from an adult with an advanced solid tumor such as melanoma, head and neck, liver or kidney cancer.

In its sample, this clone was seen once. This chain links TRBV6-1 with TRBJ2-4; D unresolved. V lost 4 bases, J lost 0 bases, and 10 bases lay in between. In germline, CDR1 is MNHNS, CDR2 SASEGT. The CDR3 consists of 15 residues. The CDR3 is CASSARVLAKNIQYF. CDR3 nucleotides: TGTGCCAGCAGTGCCCGGGTTTTAGCCAAAAACATTCAGTACTTC.

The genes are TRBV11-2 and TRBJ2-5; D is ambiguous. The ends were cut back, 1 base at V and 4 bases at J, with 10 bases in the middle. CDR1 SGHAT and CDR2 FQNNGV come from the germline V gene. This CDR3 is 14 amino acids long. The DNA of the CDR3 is TGTGCCAGCAGCTTAGCTCCCACGAGAGAGACCCAGTACTTC. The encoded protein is CASSLAPTRETQYF. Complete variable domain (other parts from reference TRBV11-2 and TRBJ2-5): EAGVAQSPRYKIIEKRQSVAFWCNPISGHATLYWYQQILGQGPKLLIQFQNNGVVDDSQLPKDRFSAERLKGVDSTLKIQPAKLEDSAVYLCASSLAPTRETQYFGPGTRLLVL.

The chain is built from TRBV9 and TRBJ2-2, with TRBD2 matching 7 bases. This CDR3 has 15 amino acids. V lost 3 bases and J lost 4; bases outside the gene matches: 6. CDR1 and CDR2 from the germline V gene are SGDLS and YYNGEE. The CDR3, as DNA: TGTGCCAGCAGCGGCTCATCGGGAGGCACCGGGGAGCTGTTTTTT. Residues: CASSGSSGGTGELFF.

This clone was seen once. In DNA, the CDR3 is TGTGCCAGCAGTTCCGACCTTAGCAGGGAGACCCAGTACTTC. Its translation: CASSSDLSRETQYF. The rearrangement uses TRBV6-5 and TRBJ2-5; no clear D. The germline CDR1 and CDR2 sequences are MNHEY and SVGAGI. The CDR3 sequence is 14 residues long. Trimming stripped 4 bases from V and 5 bases from J, with 14 bases between.

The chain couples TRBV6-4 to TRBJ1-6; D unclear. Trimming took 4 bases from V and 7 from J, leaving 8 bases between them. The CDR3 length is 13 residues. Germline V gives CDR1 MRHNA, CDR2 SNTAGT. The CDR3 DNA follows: TGTGCCAGCAGTGCAGAAGTAAATTCACCCCTCCACTTT. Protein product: CASSAEVNSPLHF.

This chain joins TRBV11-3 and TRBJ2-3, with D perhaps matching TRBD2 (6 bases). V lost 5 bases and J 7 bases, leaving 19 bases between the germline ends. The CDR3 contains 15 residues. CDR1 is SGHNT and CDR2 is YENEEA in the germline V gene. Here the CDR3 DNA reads TGTGCCAGCAGCCCAAGGTCGGGCAGGGACTATACGCAGTATTTT. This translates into CASSPRSGRDYTQYF.

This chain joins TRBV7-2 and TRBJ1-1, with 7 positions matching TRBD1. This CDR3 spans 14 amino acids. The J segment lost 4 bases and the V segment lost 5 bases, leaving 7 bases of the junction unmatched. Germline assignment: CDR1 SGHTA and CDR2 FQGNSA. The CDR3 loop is CASSRDSFTTEAFF. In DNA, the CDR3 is TGTGCCAGCAGCCGGGACAGCTTTACCACTGAAGCTTTCTTT.

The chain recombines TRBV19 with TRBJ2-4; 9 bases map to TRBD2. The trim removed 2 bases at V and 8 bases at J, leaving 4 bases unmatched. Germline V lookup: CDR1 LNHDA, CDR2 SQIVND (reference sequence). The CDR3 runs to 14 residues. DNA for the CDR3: TGTGCCAGTAGTATACAGACTAGCGGAGACATTCAGTACTTC. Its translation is CASSIQTSGDIQYF. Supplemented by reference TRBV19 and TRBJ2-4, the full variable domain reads DGGITQSPKYLFRKEGQNVTLSCEQNLNHDAMYWYRQDPGQGLRLIYYSQIVNDFQKGDIAEGYSVSREKKESFPLTVTSAQKNPTAFYLCASSIQTSGDIQYFGAGTRLSVL.

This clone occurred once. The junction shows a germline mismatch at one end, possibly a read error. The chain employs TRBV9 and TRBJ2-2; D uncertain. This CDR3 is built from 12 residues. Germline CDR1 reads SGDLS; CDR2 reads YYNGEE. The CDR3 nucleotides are TGTGCCAGCAGCGAGAACTCCGGGGAGCTGTTTTTT. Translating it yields CASSENSGELFF.

The CDR3 DNA is TGTGCCAGCAGTCTGCGGAGGACTAATGAAAAACTGTTTTTT. The encoded protein is CASSLRRTNEKLFF. The chain is built from TRBV2 and TRBJ1-4, with D uncertain. CDR3 length equals 14 residues. Germline V CDR1 and CDR2: SNHLY, FYNNEI. V was clipped by 5 bases and J by 2 bases, with 9 bases between them.

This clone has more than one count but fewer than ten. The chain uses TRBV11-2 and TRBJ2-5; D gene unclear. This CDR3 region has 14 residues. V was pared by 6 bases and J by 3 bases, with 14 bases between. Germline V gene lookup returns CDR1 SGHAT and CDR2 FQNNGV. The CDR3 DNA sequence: TGTGCCAGCAGGTCTACAAGACATAAAGAGACCCAGTACTTC. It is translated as CASRSTRHKETQYF.

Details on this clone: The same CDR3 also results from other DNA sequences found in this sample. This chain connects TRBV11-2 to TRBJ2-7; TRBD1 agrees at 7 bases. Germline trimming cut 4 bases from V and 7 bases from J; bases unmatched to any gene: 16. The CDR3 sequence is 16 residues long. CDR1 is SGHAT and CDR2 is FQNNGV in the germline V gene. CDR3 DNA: TGTGCCAGCAGCTCTCCCCGGGACAGCTCCTACTATGAGCAGTACTTC. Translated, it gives CASSSPRDSSYYEQYF.

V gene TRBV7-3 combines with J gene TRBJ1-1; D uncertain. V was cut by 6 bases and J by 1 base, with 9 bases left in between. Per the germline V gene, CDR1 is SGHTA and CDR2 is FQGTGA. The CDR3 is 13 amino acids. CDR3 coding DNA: TGTGCCAGCAGACTGGACCCGAACACTGAAGCTTTCTTT. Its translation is CASRLDPNTEAFF.

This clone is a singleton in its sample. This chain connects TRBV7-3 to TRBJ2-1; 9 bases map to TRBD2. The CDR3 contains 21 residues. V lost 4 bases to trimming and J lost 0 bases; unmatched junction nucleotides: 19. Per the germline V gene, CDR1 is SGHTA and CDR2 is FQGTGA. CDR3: CASSSQGGVTSGRSSYNEQFF. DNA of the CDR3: TGTGCCAGCAGCTCCCAGGGGGGGGTGACTAGCGGACGGAGCTCCTACAATGAGCAGTTCTTC. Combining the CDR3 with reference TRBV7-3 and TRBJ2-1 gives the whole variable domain GAGVSQTPSNKVTEKGKYVELRCDPISGHTALYWYRQSLGQGPEFLIYFQGTGAADDSGLPNDRFFAVRPEGSVSTLKIQRTERGDSAVYLCASSSQGGVTSGRSSYNEQFFGPGTRLTVL.

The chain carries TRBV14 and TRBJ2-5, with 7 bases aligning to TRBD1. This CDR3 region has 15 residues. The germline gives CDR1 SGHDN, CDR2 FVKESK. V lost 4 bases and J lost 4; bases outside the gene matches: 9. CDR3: CASSPVRTGSETQYF. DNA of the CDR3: TGTGCCAGCAGCCCGGTCAGGACAGGCTCAGAGACCCAGTACTTC.

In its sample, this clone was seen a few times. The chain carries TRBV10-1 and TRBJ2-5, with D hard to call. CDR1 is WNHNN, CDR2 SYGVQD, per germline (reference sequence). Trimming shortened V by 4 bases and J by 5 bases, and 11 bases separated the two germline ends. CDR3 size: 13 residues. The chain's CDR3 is CASSVGLMETQYF. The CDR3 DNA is TGCGCCAGCAGTGTTGGGTTGATGGAGACCCAGTACTTC.

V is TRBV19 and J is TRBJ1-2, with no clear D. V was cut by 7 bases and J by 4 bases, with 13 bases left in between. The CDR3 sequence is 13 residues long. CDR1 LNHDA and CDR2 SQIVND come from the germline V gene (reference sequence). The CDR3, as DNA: TGTGCCAGTACCCACCAGTCGCGCTATGGCTACACCTTC. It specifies CASTHQSRYGYTF.

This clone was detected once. The CDR3 reads CAWSVGTLNSPLHF. DNA of the CDR3: TGTGCCTGGAGTGTCGGGACCCTAAATTCACCCCTCCACTTT. V usage is TRBV30 and J usage is TRBJ1-6, with a weak D call TRBD1 (5 bases). The CDR3 has 14 residues. The V end lost 0 bases, the J end lost 7 bases, and 10 bases lay between the germline ends. Germline values: CDR1 GTSNPN, CDR2 SVGIG (reference sequence).

The CDR3 sequence is CASSLLADSYNEQFF. The CDR3 DNA reads TGCGCCAGCAGCTTGTTAGCGGACTCCTACAATGAGCAGTTCTTC. The rearrangement links TRBV5-1 to TRBJ2-1, with D possibly TRBD2 on 6 matching bases. The V gene lost 1 base and the J gene lost 0 bases, with 8 bases spanning the gap. Germline-derived CDR1 and CDR2 are SGHRS and YFSETQ. The CDR3 is made up of 15 amino acids.

CDR3 bases: TGTGCCAGCAGCTTAGCATCGGTGGGAGACTATGGCTACACCTTC. Residues: CASSLASVGDYGYTF. The J gene is TRBJ1-2, the V gene TRBV11-1; D gene ambiguous. The germline V and J ends were trimmed by 0 bases and 3 bases, with 11 bases remaining between them. Germline-derived CDR1 and CDR2 are SGHAT and FQDESV (reference sequence). CDR3 size: 15 residues.

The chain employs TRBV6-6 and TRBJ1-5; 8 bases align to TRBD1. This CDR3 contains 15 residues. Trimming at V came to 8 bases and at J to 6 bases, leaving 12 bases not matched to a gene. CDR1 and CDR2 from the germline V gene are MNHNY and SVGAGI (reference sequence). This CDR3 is CASSDREVRSQPQHF. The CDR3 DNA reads TGTGCCAGCTCGGACAGGGAGGTTCGCAGTCAGCCCCAGCATTTT.

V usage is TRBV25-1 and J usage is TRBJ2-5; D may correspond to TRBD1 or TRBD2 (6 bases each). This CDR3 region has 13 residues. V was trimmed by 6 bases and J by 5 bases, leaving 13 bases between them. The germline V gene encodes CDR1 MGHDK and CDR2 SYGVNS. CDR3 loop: CASRWGAEETQYF. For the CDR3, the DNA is TGTGCCAGCAGATGGGGGGCAGAGGAGACCCAGTACTTC.

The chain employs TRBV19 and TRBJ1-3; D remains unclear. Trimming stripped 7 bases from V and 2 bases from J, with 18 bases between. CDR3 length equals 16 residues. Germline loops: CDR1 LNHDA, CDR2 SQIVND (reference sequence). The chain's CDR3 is CASTLGTTATGNTIYF. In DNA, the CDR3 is TGTGCCAGTACCCTGGGTACCACCGCTACTGGAAACACCATATATTTT.

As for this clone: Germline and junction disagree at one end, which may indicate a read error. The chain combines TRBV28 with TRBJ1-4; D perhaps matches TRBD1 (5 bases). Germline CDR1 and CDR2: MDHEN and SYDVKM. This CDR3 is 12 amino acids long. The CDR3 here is CATGGINEKLFF. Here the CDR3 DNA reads TGCGCTACGGGGGGGATTAATGAAAAACTGTTTTTT.

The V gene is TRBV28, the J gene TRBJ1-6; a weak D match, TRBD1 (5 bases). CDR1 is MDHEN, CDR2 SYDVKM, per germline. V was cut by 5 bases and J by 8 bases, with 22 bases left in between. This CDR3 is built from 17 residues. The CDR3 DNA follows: TGTGCCAGCAGTCCGGACATATTAGTGTTCCGGTATTCACCCCTCCACTTT. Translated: CASSPDILVFRYSPLHF.

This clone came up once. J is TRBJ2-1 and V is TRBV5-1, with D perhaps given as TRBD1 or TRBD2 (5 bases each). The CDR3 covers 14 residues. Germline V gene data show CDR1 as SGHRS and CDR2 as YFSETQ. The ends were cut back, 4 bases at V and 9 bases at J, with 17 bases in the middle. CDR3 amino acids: CASSMGRPGGEQFF. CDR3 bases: TGCGCCAGCAGCATGGGACGCCCTGGGGGTGAGCAGTTCTTC.

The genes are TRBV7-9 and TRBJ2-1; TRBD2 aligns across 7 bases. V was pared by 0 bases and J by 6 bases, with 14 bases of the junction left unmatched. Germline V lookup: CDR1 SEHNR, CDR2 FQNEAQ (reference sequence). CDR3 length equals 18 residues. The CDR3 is CASSLAILRTSFSNEQFF. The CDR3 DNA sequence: TGTGCCAGCAGCTTAGCGATACTACGGACTAGTTTTTCCAATGAGCAGTTCTTC.

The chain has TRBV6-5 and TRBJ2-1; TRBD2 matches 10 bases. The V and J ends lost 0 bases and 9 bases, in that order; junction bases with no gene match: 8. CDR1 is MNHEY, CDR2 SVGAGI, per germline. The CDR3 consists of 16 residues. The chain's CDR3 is CASSYSGAGGPSEQFF. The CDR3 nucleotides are TGTGCCAGCAGTTACTCTGGAGCGGGAGGGCCTAGTGAGCAGTTCTTC.

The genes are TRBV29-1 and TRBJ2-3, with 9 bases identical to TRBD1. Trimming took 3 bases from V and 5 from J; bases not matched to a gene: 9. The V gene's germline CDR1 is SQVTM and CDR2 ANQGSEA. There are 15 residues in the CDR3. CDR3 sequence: CSVDLQGAPGDTQYF. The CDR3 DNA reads TGCAGCGTTGACTTACAGGGGGCGCCGGGAGATACGCAGTATTTT.

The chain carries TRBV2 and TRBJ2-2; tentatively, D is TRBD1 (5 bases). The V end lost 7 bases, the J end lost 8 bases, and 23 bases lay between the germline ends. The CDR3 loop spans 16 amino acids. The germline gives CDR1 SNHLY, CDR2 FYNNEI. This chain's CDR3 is CASIPTTLQGEGELFF. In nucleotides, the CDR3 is TGTGCCAGCATCCCAACTACCCTCCAGGGTGAGGGGGAGCTGTTTTTT.